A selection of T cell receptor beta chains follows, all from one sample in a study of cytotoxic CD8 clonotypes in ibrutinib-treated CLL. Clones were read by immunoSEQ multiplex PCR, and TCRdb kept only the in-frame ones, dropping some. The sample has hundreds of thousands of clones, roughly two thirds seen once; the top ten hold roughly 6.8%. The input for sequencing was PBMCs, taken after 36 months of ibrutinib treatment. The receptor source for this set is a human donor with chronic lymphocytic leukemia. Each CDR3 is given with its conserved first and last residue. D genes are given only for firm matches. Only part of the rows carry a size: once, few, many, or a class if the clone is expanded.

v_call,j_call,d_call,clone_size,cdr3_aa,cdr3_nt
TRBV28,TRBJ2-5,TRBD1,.,CASSSDRGRETQYF,TGTGCCAGCAGTTCGGACAGGGGGAGAGAGACCCAGTACTTC
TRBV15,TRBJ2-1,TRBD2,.,CATSRGPGLADNEQFF,TGTGCCACCAGCAGAGGCCCGGGACTAGCGGACAATGAGCAGTTCTTC
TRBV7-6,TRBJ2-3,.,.,CASSLLGGFSTDTQYF,TGTGCCAGCAGCTTATTAGGAGGGTTCTCGACAGATACGCAGTATTTT
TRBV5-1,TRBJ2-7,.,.,CASSFRGSYEQYF,TGCGCCAGCAGCTTTAGAGGATCCTACGAGCAGTACTTC
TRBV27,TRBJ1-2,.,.,CASSLSLNYGYTF,TGTGCCAGCAGTTTATCCCTCAACTATGGCTACACCTTC
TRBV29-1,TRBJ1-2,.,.,CSARRQNYGYTF,TGCAGCGCCAGAAGACAGAACTATGGCTACACCTTC
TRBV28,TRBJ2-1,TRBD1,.,CASTIDRAKAEQFF,TGTGCCAGCACCATAGACAGGGCCAAGGCTGAGCAGTTCTTC
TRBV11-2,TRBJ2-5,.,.,CASSSSGTPYQETQYF,TGTGCCAGCAGCTCATCCGGGACACCGTACCAAGAGACCCAGTACTTC
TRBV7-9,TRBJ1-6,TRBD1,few,CASSLAGQGNSPLHF,TGTGCCAGCAGCTTAGCGGGACAGGGGAATTCACCCCTCCACTTT
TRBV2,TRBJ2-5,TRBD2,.,CASSDPGTRIPETQYF,TGTGCCAGCAGTGACCCCGGGACTAGAATCCCGGAGACCCAGTACTTC
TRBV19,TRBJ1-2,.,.,CASRRSDRDGGYTF,TGTGCCAGTAGGAGATCGGATCGAGATGGGGGCTACACCTTC
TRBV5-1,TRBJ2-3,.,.,CASSLERTQPTDTQYF,TGCGCCAGCAGCTTGGAACGGACTCAGCCCACAGATACGCAGTATTTT
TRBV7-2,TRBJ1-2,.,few,CASSLGRTHNYGYTF,TGTGCCAGCAGCTTAGGACGGACGCACAACTATGGCTACACCTTC
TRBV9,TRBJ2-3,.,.,CASSVGGNFSPDTQYF,TGTGCCAGCAGCGTTGGCGGGAACTTTTCCCCAGATACGCAGTATTTT
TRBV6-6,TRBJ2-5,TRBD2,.,CASARGGNQETQYF,TGTGCCAGCGCCCGCGGGGGAAACCAAGAGACCCAGTACTTC
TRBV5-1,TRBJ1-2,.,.,CASSPESWGSAGGYTF,TGCGCCAGCAGCCCAGAATCCTGGGGATCAGCGGGTGGCTACACCTTC
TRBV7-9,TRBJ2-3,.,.,CASSLGVGVGTDTQYF,TGTGCCAGCAGCTTAGGCGTGGGGGTCGGCACAGATACGCAGTATTTT
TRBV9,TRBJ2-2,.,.,CASSPPLNTGELFF,TGTGCCAGCAGCCCCCCATTGAACACCGGGGAGCTGTTTTTT
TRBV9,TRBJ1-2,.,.,CASSRGYYGYTF,TGTGCCAGCAGCAGGGGCTACTATGGCTACACCTTC
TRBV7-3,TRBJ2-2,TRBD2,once,CASSLRQKTSGRGSDTGELFF,TGTGCCAGCAGCTTAAGACAGAAAACTAGCGGGAGGGGTAGTGACACCGGGGAGCTGTTTTTT
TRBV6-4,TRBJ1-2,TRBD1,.,CASSETGSWGYTF,TGTGCCAGCAGCGAGACAGGGTCCTGGGGCTACACCTTC
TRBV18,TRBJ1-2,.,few,CASSVDTNMYGYTF,TGTGCCAGCTCCGTCGACACTAACATGTATGGCTACACCTTC
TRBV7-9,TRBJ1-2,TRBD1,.,CASQGGGPPSNYGYTF,TGTGCCAGCCAGGGGGGTGGGCCCCCCTCTAACTATGGCTACACCTTC
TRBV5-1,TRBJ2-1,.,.,CASSSLGSGSYNEQFF,TGCGCCAGCAGCTCCCTTGGGAGCGGCTCATACAATGAGCAGTTCTTC
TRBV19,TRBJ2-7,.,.,CASSMEEKGYEQYF,TGTGCCAGTAGTATGGAAGAAAAGGGATACGAGCAGTACTTC
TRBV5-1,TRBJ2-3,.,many,CASSLDFYTQYF,TGCGCCAGCAGCTTGGACTTTTATACGCAGTATTTT